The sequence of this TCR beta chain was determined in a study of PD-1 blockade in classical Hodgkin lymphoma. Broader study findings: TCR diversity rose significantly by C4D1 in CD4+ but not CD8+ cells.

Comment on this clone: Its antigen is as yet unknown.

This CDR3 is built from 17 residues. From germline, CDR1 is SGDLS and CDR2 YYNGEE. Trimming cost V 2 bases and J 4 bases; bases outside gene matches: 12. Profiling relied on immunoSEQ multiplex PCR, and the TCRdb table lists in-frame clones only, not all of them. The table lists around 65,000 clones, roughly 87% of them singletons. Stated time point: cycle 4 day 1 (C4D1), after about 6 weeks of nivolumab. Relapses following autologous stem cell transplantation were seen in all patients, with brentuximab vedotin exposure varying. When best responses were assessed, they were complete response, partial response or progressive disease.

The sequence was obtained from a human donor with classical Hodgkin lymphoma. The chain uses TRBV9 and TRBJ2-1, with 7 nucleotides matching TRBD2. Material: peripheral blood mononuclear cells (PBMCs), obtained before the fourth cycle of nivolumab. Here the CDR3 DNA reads TGTGCCAGCAGCGTGCAGCTAGCGGAGATCGGTTACAATGAGCAGTTCTTC. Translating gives CASSVQLAEIGYNEQFF.